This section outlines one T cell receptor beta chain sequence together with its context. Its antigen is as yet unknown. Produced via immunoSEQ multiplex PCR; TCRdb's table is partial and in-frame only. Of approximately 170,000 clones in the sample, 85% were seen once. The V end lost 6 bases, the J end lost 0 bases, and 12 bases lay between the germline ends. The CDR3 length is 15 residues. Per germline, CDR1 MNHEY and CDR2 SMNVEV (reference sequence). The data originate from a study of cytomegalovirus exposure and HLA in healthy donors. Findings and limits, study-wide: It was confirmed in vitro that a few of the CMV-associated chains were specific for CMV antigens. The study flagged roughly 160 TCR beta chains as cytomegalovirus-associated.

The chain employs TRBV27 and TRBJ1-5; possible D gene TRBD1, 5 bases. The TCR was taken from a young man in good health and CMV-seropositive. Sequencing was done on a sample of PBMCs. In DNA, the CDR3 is TGTGCCAGCAGATTACAGGCAGTTAGCAATCAGCCCCAGCATTTT. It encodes CASRLQAVSNQPQHF.